The 30 T cell receptor beta chains below all came from one sample that was sequenced in a study of blood T cell repertoires in COVID-19. Sequencing used immunoSEQ multiplex PCR; TCRdb keeps in-frame clones, though not all of them. The sample contains around 99,000 clones, around 84% of which appear only once. What was sequenced was peripheral blood. Source of these receptors: a woman older than 75 with active or convalescent COVID-19.

This clone was observed many times. This chain connects TRBV7-9 to TRBJ1-1; no clear D gene. Trimming shortened V by 1 base and J by 2 bases, and 17 bases separated the two germline ends. The CDR3 covers 17 residues. CDR1 SEHNR and CDR2 FQNEAQ come from the germline V gene (reference sequence). CDR3 coding DNA: TGTGCCAGCAGCTTAGGCCCCTTGAGGCCTTCTAACACTGAAGCTTTCTTT. Translation gives CASSLGPLRPSNTEAFF.

This chain uses TRBV18 with TRBJ2-5; D is unresolved. V lost 3 bases to trimming and J lost 4 bases, with 9 bases between them. CDR3 length: 13 residues. The germline V gene encodes CDR1 KGHSH and CDR2 LQKENI. The CDR3 reads CASSPEQLETQYF. The CDR3 DNA is TGTGCCAGCTCACCGGAGCAGTTAGAGACCCAGTACTTC.

This sequence joins TRBV29-1 and TRBJ2-7; tentative D call: TRBD2 (5 bases). Per germline, CDR1 SQVTM and CDR2 ANQGSEA. Deletions cut 4 bases from V and 2 bases from J, with 9 bases between. CDR3 length: 12 amino acids. CDR3 bases: TGCAGCGTTGGGACTGTCCCCTACGAGCAGTACTTC. This codes for CSVGTVPYEQYF.

This chain connects TRBV7-8 to TRBJ2-5, with 10 bases identical to TRBD2. The CDR3 totals 15 residues. V was pared by 2 bases and J by 5 bases, with 5 bases of the junction left unmatched. Per germline, CDR1 SGHVS and CDR2 FQNEAQ. The CDR3 DNA reads as TGTGCCAGCAGCTTACCGGGACTAGCGTTGGAGACCCAGTACTTC. Its translation is CASSLPGLALETQYF.

The chain has TRBV7-3 and TRBJ2-7; possibly TRBD2 for D (5 bases). The V and J ends lost 5 bases and 4 bases respectively, with 18 bases between them. Germline V gene data show CDR1 as SGHTA and CDR2 as FQGTGA. CDR3 length: 15 amino acids. The CDR3 DNA reads TGTGCCAGCAGCCCTGGACGGGTAGGCGGGTACGAGCAGTACTTC. It specifies CASSPGRVGGYEQYF.

The chain links TRBV11-3 to TRBJ2-7, with TRBD2 matching over 8 bases. The CDR3 runs 14 residues. With V trimmed by 6 bases and J by 8 bases, 12 bases remained unmatched. CDR1 SGHNT and CDR2 YENEEA come from the germline V gene. This CDR3 is CASSSGAGGSKQYF. As DNA, the CDR3 is TGTGCCAGCAGTTCTGGGGCGGGAGGATCGAAGCAGTACTTC.

The chain uses TRBV14 and TRBJ1-4; D gene unclear. The germline V gene has CDR1 SGHDN and CDR2 FVKESK. Between the trimmed V and J ends, which lost 3 bases and 8 bases, there was a span of 22 bases. This CDR3 is 17 amino acids long. This CDR3 reads CASSQAGLTRGGEKLFF. The CDR3 DNA reads as TGTGCCAGCAGCCAGGCGGGGTTGACCCGAGGAGGGGAAAAACTGTTTTTT.

The CDR3 here is CASETGTPGEAFF. In nucleotides, the CDR3 is TGTGCCAGTGAAACGGGGACACCCGGCGAAGCTTTCTTT. The rearrangement uses TRBV28 and TRBJ1-1, with D possibly being TRBD1 (6 bases). The CDR3 is 13 residues long. Trimming removed 9 bases at V and 8 bases at J, with 19 bases between. CDR1 MDHEN and CDR2 SYDVKM come from the germline V gene.

The chain employs TRBV29-1 and TRBJ2-5; D perhaps matches TRBD1 (6 bases). The CDR3 spans 13 residues. Germline V lookup: CDR1 SQVTM, CDR2 ANQGSEA. Trimming pared 4 bases from V and 5 bases from J, leaving 14 bases between. The CDR3 spells CSVAGVQGETQYF. In DNA form, the CDR3 reads TGCAGCGTTGCAGGGGTCCAGGGGGAGACCCAGTACTTC.

This chain connects TRBV3-1 (or the pseudogene TRBV3-2) to TRBJ1-1; 8 nucleotides agree with TRBD1. J was trimmed by 7 bases and V by 6 bases; bases with no gene match: 10. Looked up from germline, CDR1 is LGHDT and CDR2 is YNNKEL (reference sequence). The CDR3 runs 14 residues. For the CDR3, the DNA is TGTGCCAGCAGATCACAGGGGGATTTGGGTGAAGCTTTCTTT. Translating gives CASRSQGDLGEAFF.

J is TRBJ2-7 and V is TRBV19; 7 bases map to TRBD2. The V gene end was trimmed by 7 bases and the J gene end by 0 bases; junction bases not matched to a gene: 9. Germline lookup yields CDR1 LNHDA and CDR2 SQIVND (reference sequence). This CDR3 comprises 15 residues. In nucleotides, the CDR3 is TGTGCCAGTACGCCGGGACTACATTTCTCCTACGAGCAGTACTTC. As protein: CASTPGLHFSYEQYF.

This chain joins TRBV30 and TRBJ2-1; D remains unclear. The V gene lost 0 bases and the J gene lost 1 base, with 10 bases spanning the gap. Germline V gene sequence: CDR1 GTSNPN, CDR2 SVGIG (reference sequence). The CDR3 length is 15 residues. This CDR3 is CAWSVPPRSYNEQFF. CDR3 sequence (DNA): TGTGCCTGGAGTGTACCCCCCCGGTCCTACAATGAGCAGTTCTTC. Complete variable domain (other parts from reference TRBV30 and TRBJ2-1): SQTIHQWPATLVQPVGSPLSLECTVEGTSNPNLYWYRQAAGRGLQLLFYSVGIGQISSEVPQNLSASRPQDRQFILSSKKLLLSDSGFYLCAWSVPPRSYNEQFFGPGTRLTVL.

Only one count was recorded for this clone. This chain uses TRBV5-4 with TRBJ2-7; 10 nucleotides line up with TRBD2. V trimming: 4 bases; J trimming: 2 bases; junction bases outside the gene matches: 6. CDR3 length equals 15 residues. Germline V CDR1 and CDR2: SGHNT, YYREEE (reference sequence). CDR3 coding DNA: TGTGCCAGCAGCCATGGAGCGGGAGGGGCCTACGAGCAGTACTTC. Translated: CASSHGAGGAYEQYF.

The chain joins TRBV7-6 to TRBJ2-3; tentative D call: TRBD1 (5 bases). Germline V gene lookup returns CDR1 SGHVS and CDR2 FNYEAQ. The CDR3 length is 14 residues. Trimming shortened V by 5 bases and J by 7 bases, and 16 bases separated the two germline ends. The CDR3 nucleotides are TGTGCCAGCAGCGTAGACAGTAGGCAAAATACGCAGTATTTT. Translation gives CASSVDSRQNTQYF.

The chain couples TRBV6-5 to TRBJ1-6; the match to TRBD1 covers 9 bases. Trimming at V came to 2 bases and at J to 7 bases, leaving 0 bases not matched to a gene. The CDR3 is 14 amino acids. The germline gives CDR1 MNHEY, CDR2 SVGAGI. CDR3 sequence (DNA): TGTGCCAGCAGTTACGGGACAGGGAATTCACCCCTCCACTTT. Its translation is CASSYGTGNSPLHF.

The V and J genes are TRBV11-2 and TRBJ2-1, with a possible D match to TRBD2 (5 bases). The CDR3 runs 15 residues. Germline V gives CDR1 SGHAT, CDR2 FQNNGV. V lost 1 base, J lost 5 bases, and 12 bases lay in between. The CDR3 region has the DNA TGTGCCAGCAGCTTAGTAGTAGCGAAAAACAATGAGCAGTTCTTC. Protein sequence: CASSLVVAKNNEQFF.

The chain has TRBV30 and TRBJ2-5, with a weak D call TRBD1 (5 bases). The CDR3 covers 15 residues. Trimming took 3 bases from V and 1 from J, leaving 15 bases between them. The V gene's germline CDR1 is GTSNPN and CDR2 SVGIG (reference sequence). DNA of the CDR3: TGTGCCTGGAGGACCCCCCAGGGCCCCCAAGAGACCCAGTACTTC. Protein: CAWRTPQGPQETQYF.

The V and J genes are TRBV7-9 and TRBJ2-7; 8 bases are shared with TRBD2. Germline lookup yields CDR1 SEHNR and CDR2 FQNEAQ (reference sequence). Trimming at V came to 6 bases and at J to 2 bases, leaving 12 bases not matched to a gene. This CDR3 region has 16 residues. CDR3 protein: CASSPTSGHNPYEQYF. Here the CDR3 DNA reads TGTGCCAGCAGTCCTACTAGCGGCCATAACCCCTACGAGCAGTACTTC.

This chain connects TRBV6-5 to TRBJ2-3, with 10 bases identical to TRBD1. CDR3 length equals 14 residues. CDR1 is MNHEY, CDR2 SVGAGI, per germline. The V segment lost 10 bases and the J segment 2 bases; nucleotides outside the gene matches: 6. CDR3 nucleotide sequence: TGTGCCACCGCAGACAGGGGGCCCACAGATACGCAGTATTTT. Its translation: CATADRGPTDTQYF.

This clone was found once. This chain uses TRBV7-3 with TRBJ2-3; 14 bases align to TRBD2. CDR1 is SGHTA and CDR2 is FQGTGA in the germline V gene. The CDR3 spans 17 residues. V trimming: 6 bases; J trimming: 6 bases; junction bases outside the gene matches: 11. CDR3 amino acids: CASSSLGTSGRGDTQYF. The CDR3 DNA is TGTGCCAGCAGTTCGCTTGGGACTAGCGGGAGAGGGGATACGCAGTATTTT. The entire variable domain, with the rest obtained from reference TRBV7-3 and TRBJ2-3, is as follows: GAGVSQTPSNKVTEKGKYVELRCDPISGHTALYWYRQSLGQGPEFLIYFQGTGAADDSGLPNDRFFAVRPEGSVSTLKIQRTERGDSAVYLCASSSLGTSGRGDTQYFGPGTRLTVL.

This chain uses TRBV27 with TRBJ2-1; a weak D match, TRBD1 (5 bases). V lost 2 bases to trimming and J lost 10 bases, with 15 bases between them. The length of the CDR3 is 14 residues. Germline lookup yields CDR1 MNHEY and CDR2 SMNVEV (reference sequence). CDR3 bases: TGTGCCAGCAGTTTACAGGGTGCGTTGGGAGAGCAGTTCTTC. Encoded protein: CASSLQGALGEQFF.

J is TRBJ2-1 and V is TRBV28; D not certain. CDR3 length: 11 residues. V lost 5 bases and J 6 bases, leaving 5 bases between the germline ends. Germline V CDR1 and CDR2: MDHEN, SYDVKM. DNA of the CDR3: TGTGCCAGCAGTCAAATCAATGAGCAGTTCTTC. Amino acid sequence: CASSQINEQFF.

V usage is TRBV25-1 and J usage is TRBJ2-2; perhaps TRBD1 as D (5 bases). The CDR3 sequence is 15 residues long. V lost 5 bases, J lost 0 bases, and 10 bases lay in between. Germline CDR1 and CDR2: MGHDK and SYGVNS. The CDR3 region is CASSFPGSNTGELFF. The CDR3 DNA follows: TGTGCCAGCAGTTTCCCAGGGTCGAACACCGGGGAGCTGTTTTTT.

A single count supports this clone. CDR3 protein: CASRGTTSNQPQHF. The CDR3 nucleotides read TGTGCCAGCAGGGGGACAACTAGCAATCAGCCCCAGCATTTT. This sequence joins TRBV28 and TRBJ1-5; possible D gene TRBD1, 6 bases. The germline V gene encodes CDR1 MDHEN and CDR2 SYDVKM. CDR3 size: 14 residues. V was trimmed by 6 bases and J by 0 bases, leaving 9 bases between them.

This clone has a single count. The gene calls are TRBV5-6 and TRBJ2-5; D possibly corresponds to TRBD1 (5 bases). V lost 0 bases to trimming and J lost 5 bases, with 17 bases between them. This CDR3 comprises 16 residues. Per the germline V gene, CDR1 is SGHDT and CDR2 is YYEEEE. The CDR3 nucleotides are TGTGCCAGCAGCTTGGTGGTAGGGCAGGGTGGTGAGACCCAGTACTTC. This gives the protein CASSLVVGQGGETQYF.

The V and J genes are TRBV12-5 and TRBJ2-1; 10 positions agree with TRBD1. Germline loops: CDR1 LGHNT, CDR2 FRNRAP. V was clipped by 2 bases and J by 6 bases; unmatched bases: 10. The CDR3 totals 17 residues. The CDR3 DNA reads TGTGCTAGTGGTTTGTCTACTCCGGGACAGGGGCCCAATGAGCAGTTCTTC. The encoded protein is CASGLSTPGQGPNEQFF.

This chain uses TRBV6-1 with TRBJ1-1, with D possibly TRBD1 on 5 matching bases. The CDR3 has 12 residues. CDR1 and CDR2 (germline): MNHNS, SASEGT. Trimming shortened V by 2 bases and J by 8 bases, and 9 bases separated the two germline ends. The CDR3 nucleotides read TGTGCCAGCAGTGAAATCCAGGGAGAAGCTTTCTTT. Protein sequence: CASSEIQGEAFF.

The chain couples TRBV19 to TRBJ1-3; D remains ambiguous. V was clipped by 4 bases and J by 7 bases, with 11 bases between them. The CDR3 spans 13 residues. Germline-derived CDR1 and CDR2 are LNHDA and SQIVND (reference sequence). The CDR3 bases are TGTGCCAGTAGTAGCTTCAGTTGGAACACCATATATTTT. Protein: CASSSFSWNTIYF. The full variable domain, with the rest looked up from reference TRBV19 and TRBJ1-3, is DGGITQSPKYLFRKEGQNVTLSCEQNLNHDAMYWYRQDPGQGLRLIYYSQIVNDFQKGDIAEGYSVSREKKESFPLTVTSAQKNPTAFYLCASSSFSWNTIYFGEGSWLTVV.

V is TRBV10-2 and J is TRBJ1-2; 10 nucleotides line up with TRBD1. The germline V gene encodes CDR1 WSHSY and CDR2 SAAADI. J was trimmed by 8 bases and V by 4 bases; bases with no gene match: 13. The CDR3 spans 16 residues. The CDR3 spells CASSANFPGQGSGYTF. The CDR3 coding sequence is TGCGCCAGCAGTGCGAACTTTCCGGGACAGGGGAGCGGCTACACCTTC.

In its sample, this clone was seen a few times. This chain joins TRBV28 and TRBJ1-4; perhaps TRBD1 as D (6 bases). The CDR3 contains 14 residues. Germline V gene lookup returns CDR1 MDHEN and CDR2 SYDVKM. Trimming shortened V by 3 bases and J by 6 bases, and 11 bases separated the two germline ends. DNA of the CDR3: TGTGCCAGCAGTTTCTGGGCAGGGGATGAAAAACTGTTTTTT. This encodes CASSFWAGDEKLFF.